Following are 5 T cell receptor beta chains from one sample sequenced in a study of cytomegalovirus exposure and HLA in healthy donors. Repertoires were generated with immunoSEQ multiplex PCR, while TCRdb's copy carries only in-frame clones and drops some. The top ten hold more than 20% of the sample, which has some 140,000 clones, roughly 90% seen once. The specimen was PBMCs. The receptors were gathered from a man aged 18 to 29 in good health and CMV-seropositive.

This chain connects TRBV14 to TRBJ2-7, with 7 nucleotides matching TRBD1. Germline assignment: CDR1 SGHDN and CDR2 FVKESK. Germline trimming cut 4 bases from V and 5 bases from J; bases unmatched to any gene: 5. The CDR3 runs 13 residues. CDR3 residues: CASSPNRGNEQYF. The DNA of the CDR3 is TGTGCCAGCAGCCCGAACAGGGGTAACGAGCAGTACTTC.

This chain connects TRBV5-4 to TRBJ1-2; 7 bases match TRBD1. CDR1 and CDR2 from the germline V gene are SGHNT and YYREEE (reference sequence). The CDR3 spans 14 residues. The ends lost 4 bases at V and 5 bases at J; junction bases unmatched: 8. CDR3 bases: TGTGCCAGCAGCCAAGACAGGGACGAGTATGGCTACACCTTC. Protein: CASSQDRDEYGYTF. Complete variable domain (other parts from reference TRBV5-4 and TRBJ1-2): ETGVTQSPTHLIKTRGQQVTLRCSSQSGHNTVSWYQQALGQGPQFIFQYYREEENGRGNFPPRFSGLQFPNYSSELNVNALELDDSALYLCASSQDRDEYGYTFGSGTRLTVV.

The V and J genes are TRBV7-9 and TRBJ1-1; TRBD1 matches at 7 bases. The germline V gene encodes CDR1 SEHNR and CDR2 FQNEAQ (reference sequence). The V and J ends lost 4 bases and 1 base, in that order; junction bases with no gene match: 6. The CDR3 is 15 amino acids. CDR3 sequence reads: CASSSRQGGNTEAFF. The CDR3 nucleotides are TGTGCCAGCAGCTCCAGACAGGGTGGGAACACTGAAGCTTTCTTT. Supplemented by reference TRBV7-9 and TRBJ1-1, the full variable domain reads DTGVSQNPRHKITKRGQNVTFRCDPISEHNRLYWYRQTLGQGPEFLTYFQNEAQLEKSRLLSDRFSAERPKGSFSTLEIQRTEQGDSAMYLCASSSRQGGNTEAFFGQGTRLTVV.

This clone was seen once. The V and J genes are TRBV5-6 and TRBJ2-1; 9 nucleotides match TRBD2. The V segment lost 0 bases and the J segment 5 bases; nucleotides outside the gene matches: 6. The CDR3 length is 16 residues. CDR1 SGHDT and CDR2 YYEEEE come from the germline V gene. This CDR3 reads CASSLGVTSGNNEQFF. For the CDR3, the DNA is TGTGCCAGCAGCTTGGGGGTGACTAGCGGAAACAATGAGCAGTTCTTC.

The chain is built from TRBV6-5 and TRBJ1-5, with unresolved D. The CDR3 contains 16 residues. Germline V CDR1 and CDR2: MNHEY, SVGAGI. V dropped 4 bases and J dropped 4 bases, with 17 bases sitting between them. The CDR3 spells CASSSRGTALNQPQHF. The CDR3 nucleotides read TGTGCCAGCAGTTCCCGGGGAACCGCTTTAAATCAGCCCCAGCATTTT.